Below are 23 T cell receptor beta chains sequenced from a single sample in a study of blood T cell repertoires in COVID-19. Sequencing was performed with immunoSEQ multiplex PCR; in TCRdb, only in-frame clones are kept and a portion is missing. Of some 190,000 clones listed, roughly 85% were seen once; the top ten hold approximately 11%. Specimen: peripheral blood. The receptor set was obtained from a human donor with active or convalescent COVID-19. The donor label of this sample is uncertain.

This clone is a singleton in its sample. V is TRBV28 and J is TRBJ1-2; TRBD1 matches 7 bases. This CDR3 has 13 residues. Germline CDR1 MDHEN, CDR2 SYDVKM. The trim removed 3 bases at V and 6 bases at J, leaving 4 bases unmatched. This CDR3 reads CASSFRGQDGYTF. The CDR3 DNA is TGTGCCAGCAGTTTTCGCGGACAGGATGGCTACACCTTC.

The chain joins TRBV4-3 to TRBJ1-3; D perhaps matches TRBD1 (5 bases). The CDR3 totals 16 residues. The V and J ends lost 4 bases and 0 bases respectively, with 13 bases between them. CDR1 and CDR2 (germline): LGHNA, YSLEER. The CDR3 nucleotides are TGCGCCAGCAGCCCTACTGGCGGGACCTCTGGAAACACCATATATTTT. This translates into CASSPTGGTSGNTIYF.

V and J are TRBV19 and TRBJ1-1; 11 bases align to TRBD1. CDR3 length: 15 amino acids. CDR1 is LNHDA, CDR2 SQIVND, per germline (reference sequence). V shed 9 bases, J shed 4 bases, and the junction held 10 bases outside the gene matches. The CDR3 nucleotides read TGTGCCAGCCTCCGGACAGGGGGCGCGAGCACTGAAGCTTTCTTT. Translated, it gives CASLRTGGASTEAFF.

This clone was observed a few times. This chain links TRBV24-1 with TRBJ1-2; 7 nucleotides line up with TRBD1. Per germline, CDR1 KGHDR and CDR2 SFDVKD. This CDR3 has 12 residues. The J segment lost 8 bases and the V segment lost 4 bases, leaving 3 bases of the junction unmatched. The CDR3 DNA is TGTGCCACCAGTGAAGGGACAGAAGGCTACACCTTC. It is translated as CATSEGTEGYTF.

The rearrangement joins TRBV29-1 to TRBJ1-2; 8 positions agree with TRBD1. The CDR3 covers 13 residues. CDR1 SQVTM and CDR2 ANQGSEA come from the germline V gene. The J segment lost 2 bases and the V segment lost 8 bases, leaving 7 bases of the junction unmatched. CDR3 sequence (DNA): TGCAGCCCTACCCCAGGGGGCAACTATGGCTACACCTTC. As protein: CSPTPGGNYGYTF.

The chain links TRBV5-8 to TRBJ2-5, with TRBD2 matching over 7 bases. Germline V CDR1 and CDR2: SGHTS, YDEGEE. Germline trimming cut 2 bases from V and 3 bases from J; bases unmatched to any gene: 13. The CDR3 runs to 17 residues. CDR3 sequence (DNA): TGTGCCAGCAGCTTCGACGTAGGAACTAGCGTAAAAGAGACCCAGTACTTC. Translation: CASSFDVGTSVKETQYF.

The chain combines TRBV7-2 with TRBJ2-1, with TRBD1 as a possible D gene (5 bases). This CDR3 is built from 13 residues. V lost 5 bases and J lost 8, with 13 bases in between. Germline V CDR1 and CDR2: SGHTA, FQGNSA. CDR3 sequence: CASSPQGLDEQFF. In DNA, the CDR3 is TGTGCCAGCAGCCCCCAGGGTTTGGATGAGCAGTTCTTC. The full variable domain, completed using reference TRBV7-2 and TRBJ2-1, is GAGVSQSPSNKVTEKGKDVELRCDPISGHTALYWYRQSLGQGLEFLIYFQGNSAPDKSGLPSDRFSAERTGGSVSTLTIQRTQQEDSAVYLCASSPQGLDEQFFGPGTRLTVL.

The V gene is TRBV28, the J gene TRBJ2-3, with a possible D match to TRBD2 (7 bases). There are 15 residues in the CDR3. V dropped 6 bases and J dropped 0 bases, with 13 bases sitting between them. Germline loops: CDR1 MDHEN, CDR2 SYDVKM. The CDR3 DNA is TGTGCCAGCAGCCTGCGGGGGCCCAGCACAGATACGCAGTATTTT. It encodes CASSLRGPSTDTQYF.

The chain joins TRBV9 to TRBJ1-3, with D perhaps matching TRBD1 (6 bases). V lost 3 bases, J lost 3 bases, and 13 bases lay in between. CDR1 and CDR2 from the germline V gene are SGDLS and YYNGEE. The CDR3 is made up of 15 amino acids. CDR3 residues: CASSARGSGGNTIYF. CDR3 sequence (DNA): TGTGCCAGCAGCGCTAGGGGGAGCGGTGGAAACACCATATATTTT.

The chain is built from TRBV7-3 and TRBJ2-1; a possible D gene is TRBD2 (6 bases). V shed 5 bases and J shed 2 bases, with 13 bases lying between them. The CDR3 runs to 15 residues. Germline V CDR1 and CDR2: SGHTA, FQGTGA. DNA for the CDR3: TGTGCCAGCAGCATTACTAGCAGTCCCTACAATGAGCAGTTCTTC. This codes for CASSITSSPYNEQFF.

In DNA, the CDR3 is TGTGCCAGCAGGGAGGCCCCCTCCTACGAGCAGTACTTC. Translation gives CASREAPSYEQYF. The chain combines TRBV2 with TRBJ2-7; perhaps TRBD2 as D (5 bases). The CDR3 extends over 13 amino acids. V lost 6 bases and J 0 bases, leaving 9 bases between the germline ends. Germline assignment: CDR1 SNHLY and CDR2 FYNNEI.

The genes are TRBV7-9 and TRBJ1-1; D call uncertain. Looked up from germline, CDR1 is SEHNR and CDR2 is FQNEAQ (reference sequence). The CDR3 runs 13 residues. V lost 4 bases to trimming and J lost 3 bases, with 9 bases between them. DNA of the CDR3: TGTGCCAGCAGCTATTCGGTGGACACTGAAGCTTTCTTT. Its translation is CASSYSVDTEAFF. Using reference TRBV7-9 and TRBJ1-1 for the parts outside the CDR3, the full variable domain is DTGVSQNPRHKITKRGQNVTFRCDPISEHNRLYWYRQTLGQGPEFLTYFQNEAQLEKSRLLSDRFSAERPKGSFSTLEIQRTEQGDSAMYLCASSYSVDTEAFFGQGTRLTVV.

The chain recombines TRBV5-5 with TRBJ1-1; D gene ambiguous. This CDR3 is built from 12 residues. Deletions cut 0 bases from V and 8 bases from J, with 8 bases between. CDR1 SGHKS and CDR2 YYEKEE come from the germline V gene (reference sequence). Here the CDR3 DNA reads TGTGCCAGCAGCTTGGTGTGGGCAGAAGCTTTCTTT. This encodes CASSLVWAEAFF.

This rearrangement joins TRBV3-1 (or the pseudogene TRBV3-2) to TRBJ1-3; 9 bases line up with TRBD1. CDR3 length equals 15 residues. V was clipped by 8 bases and J by 4 bases; unmatched bases: 9. Per germline, CDR1 LGHDT and CDR2 YNNKEL (reference sequence). CDR3 nucleotides: TGTGCCAGCCGCCCGGGGACAGGGATCGGAAACACCATATATTTT. The encoded protein is CASRPGTGIGNTIYF.

This clone occurred once. This chain uses TRBV10-3 with TRBJ2-5; perhaps TRBD2 as D (7 bases). Trimming took off 4 bases at V and 1 base at J, with 10 bases between the two ends. This CDR3 is 14 amino acids long. The germline CDR1 and CDR2 sequences are ENHRY and SYGVKD. The CDR3 region is CAISGGGSQETQYF. The DNA of the CDR3 is TGTGCCATCAGTGGGGGGGGCAGCCAAGAGACCCAGTACTTC.

V and J are TRBV9 and TRBJ2-3; 9 bases map to TRBD2. The CDR3 has 18 residues. Germline V gives CDR1 SGDLS, CDR2 YYNGEE. V was pared by 0 bases and J by 1 base, with 9 bases of the junction left unmatched. The CDR3 reads CASSVAAWASGGTDTQYF. DNA for the CDR3: TGTGCCAGCAGCGTAGCTGCGTGGGCTAGCGGGGGCACAGATACGCAGTATTTT.

The chain uses TRBV9 and TRBJ2-4, with D possibly TRBD2 on 5 matching bases. The CDR3 contains 15 residues. V was shortened by 0 bases and J by 0 bases, with 7 bases between the two germline ends. Germline V gene data show CDR1 as SGDLS and CDR2 as YYNGEE. The CDR3 DNA is TGTGCCAGCAGCGTAGCGGGAACAGCCAAAAACATTCAGTACTTC. It yields the protein CASSVAGTAKNIQYF.

The chain carries TRBV3-1 (or the pseudogene TRBV3-2) and TRBJ1-2; D is uncertain. Trimming took 0 bases from V and 0 from J, leaving 14 bases between them. This CDR3 region has 17 residues. The germline V gene encodes CDR1 LGHDT and CDR2 YNNKEL (reference sequence). In nucleotides, the CDR3 is TGTGCCAGCAGCCAAGAAGGTTGGTCTGGAGCTAACTATGGCTACACCTTC. Residues: CASSQEGWSGANYGYTF.

This sequence joins TRBV3-1 (or the pseudogene TRBV3-2) and TRBJ2-7; maybe TRBD2 (6 bases). The CDR3 has 14 residues. Germline V gene sequence: CDR1 LGHDT, CDR2 YNNKEL (reference sequence). The ends were cut back, 1 base at V and 2 bases at J, with 9 bases in the middle. The CDR3 nucleotides are TGTGCCAGCAGCCAAGGCGGGGTTACCTACGAGCAGTACTTC. The encoded protein is CASSQGGVTYEQYF.

The chain joins TRBV1 to TRBJ2-4; TRBD2, the table's D call, lacks a check against the DNA. TRBV1 is noted as a pseudogene. The CDR3 covers 15 residues. CDR3 protein: CTSPGPGLPKGVQYF. In nucleotides, the CDR3 is TGCACCAGCCCCGGCCCGGGACTGCCCAAGGGCGTTCAGTACTTC.

This rearrangement joins TRBV7-8 to TRBJ1-1, with 8 bases that match TRBD1. The germline V gene has CDR1 SGHVS and CDR2 FQNEAQ. There are 13 residues in the CDR3. The V segment lost 3 bases and the J segment 7 bases; nucleotides outside the gene matches: 4. The CDR3 sequence: CASSFRGRFEAFF. The CDR3 DNA sequence: TGTGCCAGCAGCTTCAGGGGGCGATTTGAAGCTTTCTTT.

V and J are TRBV19 and TRBJ1-2, with 7 bases identical to TRBD1. Germline V lookup: CDR1 LNHDA, CDR2 SQIVND (reference sequence). CDR3 length equals 14 residues. The V segment lost 0 bases and the J segment 8 bases; nucleotides outside the gene matches: 6. The CDR3 bases are TGTGCCAGTAGTATAGAAACAGGGGCTAACGGCTACACCTTC. The encoded protein is CASSIETGANGYTF.

CDR3 sequence (DNA): TGTGCCAGCAGCGTTAACAGTGGAACCGGGGAGCTGTTTTTT. Its protein is CASSVNSGTGELFF. The J gene is TRBJ2-2, the V gene TRBV9; D is uncertain. Deletions cut 2 bases from V and 5 bases from J, with 10 bases between. Germline lookup yields CDR1 SGDLS and CDR2 YYNGEE. The CDR3 is 14 amino acids.